Reported below is one TCR beta chain. Per the study methods: It was from reference gene primer amplification that nucleated cell counts were estimated. Generated by immunoSEQ multiplex PCR, the TCRdb table keeps only in-frame clones and is missing some. The V and J calls and clone size are taken from that table; D and trimming were inferred from the DNA. The sample consists of 59,000 or so clones, about 86% of them appearing once. This sample was included in a study of blood T cell repertoires in COVID-19. Study context: COVID-19 samples collected from the United States, Italy and Spain covered acute and convalescent phases.

This TCR came from a woman aged 80 or over with active or convalescent COVID-19. The sample comprised peripheral blood.

The CDR3: CASSSQRAQNYGYTF. The CDR3, as DNA: TGTGCCAGCAGTTCCCAGAGGGCACAGAACTATGGCTACACCTTC. The rearrangement uses TRBV6-6 and TRBJ1-2; no clear D. This CDR3 comprises 15 residues. Germline values: CDR1 MNHNY, CDR2 SVGAGI (reference sequence). Trimming removed 4 bases from V and 2 bases from J, with 14 bases in between.